This TCR beta chain was profiled in a study of T cells in Graves' hyperthyroidism and ophthalmopathy. Researchers amplified the TCR beta CDR3 regions from RNA transcripts. The HTBI set primed first-round TCR CDR3 RT-PCR. TCRdb re-called the multiplex PCR reads through MiXCR, storing one row per CDR3 protein. The repertoire includes some 600,000 distinct CDR3 sequences, roughly 13% of them detected once, and under 7% sits in the top ten. V lost 4 bases, J lost 4 bases, and 15 bases stayed unmatched. CDR3 size: 17 residues. Germline lookup yields CDR1 SGHNT and CDR2 YYREEE (reference sequence). Hyperthyroidism was newly diagnosed in patients aged 18 to 65 (duration under 2 months). Using more than 8 ml of fresh peripheral blood, PBMCs were prepared.

This sequence originates from a woman younger than 45 with Graves' hyperthyroidism that later progressed to Graves' ophthalmopathy. The sequenced material came from blood. This rearrangement joins TRBV5-4 to TRBJ2-7, with TRBD2 matching over 9 bases. CDR3 sequence: CASSGGSFAGGVYEQYF. CDR3 coding DNA: TGTGCCAGCAGCGGGGGGTCGTTTGCGGGAGGGGTGTACGAGCAGTACTTC.